This TCR beta chain appears in the sequencing data of a study of shared clonotypes between healthy human individuals. CD8 cells regarded as naive lacked CD45RO, were positively chosen for CCR7, and omitted terminally differentiated effector memory CD45RA+ cells. CDR3 size: 16 residues. Germline loops: CDR1 MNHEY, CDR2 SVGAGI. Trimming took 4 bases from V and 4 from J, leaving 19 bases between them. Some clones are missing from TCRdb's copy, which holds only in-frame ones; the method was immunoSEQ multiplex PCR. The table lists 2 million to 2.5 million clones, approximately 95% of them singletons, with more than 0.95% in the top ten.

The TCR comes from a man aged 18 to 29 in good health. What was sequenced was naive CD8+ T cells sorted from blood. J is TRBJ2-5 and V is TRBV6-5; the D is unclear. The CDR3 DNA is TGTGCCAGCAGTTCTTCTGACGGGCGGCATCCAGAGACCCAGTACTTC. Protein product: CASSSSDGRHPETQYF.